This T cell receptor beta chain was recorded in a study of CD8 T cells in ankylosing spondylitis. Study-level points and caveats: Earlier literature documents some of the motif variants in reactive arthritis synovial fluid and blood. Seemingly distinctive of ankylosing spondylitis blood was a TCR beta motif formed by eight highly homologous variants. Within matched ankylosing spondylitis synovial fluid, disease-linked clones were reportedly significantly enriched. Disease-associated clones were CD8+ and fairly uncommon in peripheral blood.

The authors made TCR beta libraries by quantitative 5'-RACE with molecular barcodes. MiXCR, applied by TCRdb to the 5' RACE reads, yields one record per CDR3 protein. The table has 700,000 to 850,000 distinct CDR3 sequences, around 11% seen once. This clonotype was counted between two and nine times. Its antigen remains unidentified. Germline CDR1 is LGHNA and CDR2 is YSLEER. The length of the CDR3 is 19 residues. The V and J ends lost 0 bases and 7 bases, in that order; junction bases with no gene match: 16. The sequence derives from a male donor with ankylosing spondylitis. The rearrangement joins TRBV4-3 to TRBJ2-2, with 8 bases lining up with TRBD1. What was sequenced was blood, either unsorted or a sorted T cell fraction (not recorded which). The CDR3 region has the DNA TGCGCCAGCAGCCAAGAACCTCCGGCAGGGGGCGATCGTATCGGGGAGCTGTTTTTT. It yields the protein CASSQEPPAGGDRIGELFF.